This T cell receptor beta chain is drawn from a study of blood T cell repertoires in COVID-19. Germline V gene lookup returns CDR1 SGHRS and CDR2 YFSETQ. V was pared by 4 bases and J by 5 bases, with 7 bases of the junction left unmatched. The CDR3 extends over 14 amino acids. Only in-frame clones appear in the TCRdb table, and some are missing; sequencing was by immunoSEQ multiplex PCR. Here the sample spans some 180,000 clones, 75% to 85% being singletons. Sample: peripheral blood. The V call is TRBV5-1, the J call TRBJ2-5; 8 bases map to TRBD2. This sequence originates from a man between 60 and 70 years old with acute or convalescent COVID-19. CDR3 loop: CASSPGGVEETQYF. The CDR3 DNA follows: TGCGCCAGCAGCCCCGGGGGGGTGGAGGAGACCCAGTACTTC.